This TCR beta chain appears in the sequencing data of a study of vaccination and CD4 T cells after COVID-19. An Oncomine TCR Beta short-read assay was used to sequence the DNA from cultured CD4+ T cells. MiXCR, run by TCRdb on the PCR reads, gives a single entry per CDR3 protein. The data contain tens of thousands of distinct CDR3 sequences, approximately 67% of them singletons. Treatment given: approximately nine-day PBMC culture with coronavirus spike peptide pools or control peptides (ViraFEST assay). As for this clonotype: Its target is unknown.

V was trimmed by 3 bases and J by 1 base, leaving 9 bases between them. Germline CDR1 is LNHDA and CDR2 is SQIVND (reference sequence). The CDR3 length is 14 residues. This chain uses TRBV19 with TRBJ2-5; D ambiguous. Source: CD4+ T cells from blood, cultured in vitro, taken after SARS-CoV-2 vaccination. This receptor was identified in a human donor who received a COVID-19 vaccine. CDR3 nucleotide sequence: TGTGCCAGTAGTATCCTGCATAGCCAAGAGACCCAGTACTTC. Translated, it gives CASSILHSQETQYF.